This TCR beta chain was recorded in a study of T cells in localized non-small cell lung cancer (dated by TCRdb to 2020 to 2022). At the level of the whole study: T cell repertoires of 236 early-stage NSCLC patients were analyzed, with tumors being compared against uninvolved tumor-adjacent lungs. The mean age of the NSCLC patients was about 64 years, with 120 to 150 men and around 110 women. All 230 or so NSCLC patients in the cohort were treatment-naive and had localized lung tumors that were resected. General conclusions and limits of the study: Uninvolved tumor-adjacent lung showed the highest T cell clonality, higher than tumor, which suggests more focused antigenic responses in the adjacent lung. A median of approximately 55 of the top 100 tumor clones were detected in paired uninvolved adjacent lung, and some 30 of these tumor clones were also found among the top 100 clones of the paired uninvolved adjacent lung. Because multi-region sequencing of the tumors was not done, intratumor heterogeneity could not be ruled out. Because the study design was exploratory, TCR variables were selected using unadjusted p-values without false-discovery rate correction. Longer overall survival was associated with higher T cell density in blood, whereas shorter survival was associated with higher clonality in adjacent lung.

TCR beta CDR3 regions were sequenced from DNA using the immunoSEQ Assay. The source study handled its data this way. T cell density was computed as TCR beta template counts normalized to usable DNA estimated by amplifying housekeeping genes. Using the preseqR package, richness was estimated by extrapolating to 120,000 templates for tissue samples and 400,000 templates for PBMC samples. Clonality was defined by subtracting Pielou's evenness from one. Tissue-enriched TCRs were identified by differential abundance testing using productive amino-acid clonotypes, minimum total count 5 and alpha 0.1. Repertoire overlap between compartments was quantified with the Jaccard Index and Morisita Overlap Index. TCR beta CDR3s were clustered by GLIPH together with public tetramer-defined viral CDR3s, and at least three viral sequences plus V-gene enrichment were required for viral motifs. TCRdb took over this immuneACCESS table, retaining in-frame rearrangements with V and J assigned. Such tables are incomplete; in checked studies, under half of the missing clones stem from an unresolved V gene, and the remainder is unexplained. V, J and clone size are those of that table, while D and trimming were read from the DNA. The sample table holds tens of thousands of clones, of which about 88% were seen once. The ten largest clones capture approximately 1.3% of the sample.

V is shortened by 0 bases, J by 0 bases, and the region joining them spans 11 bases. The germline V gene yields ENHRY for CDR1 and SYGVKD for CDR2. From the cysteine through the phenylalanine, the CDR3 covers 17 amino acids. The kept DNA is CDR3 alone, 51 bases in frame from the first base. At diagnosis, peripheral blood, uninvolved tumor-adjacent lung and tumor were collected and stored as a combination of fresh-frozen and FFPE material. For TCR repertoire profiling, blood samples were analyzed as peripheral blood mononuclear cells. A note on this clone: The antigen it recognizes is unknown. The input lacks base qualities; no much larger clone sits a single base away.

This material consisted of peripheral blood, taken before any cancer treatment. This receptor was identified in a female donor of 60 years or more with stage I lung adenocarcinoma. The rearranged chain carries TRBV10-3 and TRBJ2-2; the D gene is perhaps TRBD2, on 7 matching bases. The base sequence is TGTGCCATCAGTGAGTCGAGGGGGGGCGCGAACACCGGGGAGCTGTTTTTT. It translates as CAISESRGGANTGELFF.